This T cell receptor beta chain was recorded in a study of tumor-infiltrating lymphocytes in primary liver carcinoma. Study as a whole: Staged T1-T3 N0M0, the tumors had sizes that ranged from roughly 4 to 11 cm across. Regardless of tissue type, samples showed similar yields of roughly 3.65 to 8 million productive TCRbeta reads.

Unsorted whole blood yielded the blood RNA, and germline DNA was also extracted. Losses at the gene ends were 3 bases for V and 6 bases for J; bases not matched to a gene: 9. Germline lookup yields CDR1 KGHDR and CDR2 SFDVKD. The CDR3 consists of 18 residues. Making TCR beta cDNA involved roughly 500 ng total RNA and a constant-region primer. Three nested multiplex PCR rounds, a slightly modified ARM-PCR, produced the libraries for TCR beta. Two initial PCR rounds of around 10 cycles each paired TRBV1-TRBV30 forward primers with a C-beta reverse primer. TCRdb reprocessed the multiplex PCR reads with MiXCR, giving one entry per CDR3 protein. Here the sample spans about 330,000 distinct CDR3 sequences, about 61% being singletons.

The sequenced sample consisted of peripheral blood. This chain connects TRBV24-1 to TRBJ2-5, with 16 bases fitting TRBD2. The receptor's source is a man between 40 and 49 years old with primary liver carcinoma and hepatitis B virus infection. In DNA, the CDR3 is TGTGCCACCAGTGATCCCGGGACTAGCGGGAGGGCCGAAAAGACCCAGTACTTC. Protein sequence: CATSDPGTSGRAEKTQYF.